The present entry profiles one T cell receptor (beta chain) with its context. Antigen: not known. This entry is derived from a study of cytomegalovirus exposure and HLA in healthy donors. The overall study: According to later analysis, the same platform produced the approximately 120 validation and several hundred first-cohort repertoires.

TCRdb's copy holds only in-frame clones and misses some; the assay was immunoSEQ multiplex PCR. Of 300,000 to 350,000 clones detected, approximately 86% appear once; the ten largest clones hold around 0.88%. Notes on the study in general: The study designated about 180 TCR beta chains cytomegalovirus-associated. Among the CMV-associated chains, three were confirmed in vitro as specific for CMV antigens. For cytomegalovirus status, the classifier reportedly gave diagnoses with high specificity and sensitivity.

The V and J ends lost 4 bases and 1 base, in that order; junction bases with no gene match: 4. The length of the CDR3 is 15 residues. CDR1 and CDR2 from the germline V gene are MNHNY and SVGAGI (reference sequence). The rearrangement links TRBV6-6 to TRBJ2-5, with 9 positions matching TRBD2. Input material: PBMCs. This TCR came from a man in his thirties or forties in good health and CMV-seronegative. This chain's CDR3 is CASSLAGAFQETQYF. In nucleotides, the CDR3 is TGTGCCAGCAGTTTAGCGGGGGCCTTCCAAGAGACCCAGTACTTC.